These T cell receptor beta chains were read from a single sample in a study of cytomegalovirus exposure and HLA in healthy donors. Produced via immunoSEQ multiplex PCR; TCRdb's table is partial and in-frame only. In the table there are 120,000 to 150,000 clones, 60% to 85% of which are singletons. Sequencing input: PBMCs. These receptors all come from a male donor in good health and CMV-seronegative. The CDR3 runs from the conserved cysteine through the conserved F or W. D genes are given only for firm matches. The size field is filled for only some rows; it gives once, few, many or a size class.

CASSLGLAGVREQFF TGTGCCAGCAGCCTGGGACTAGCGGGAGTCAGGGAGCAGTTCTTC TRBV27 TRBD2 TRBJ2-1 .
CASSYSDSHPIAEAFF TGTGCCAGCAGTTACTCGGACAGCCACCCGATAGCTGAAGCTTTCTTT TRBV6-6 . TRBJ1-1 .
CASSSGTSGDFANTGELFF TGCGCCAGCAGCTCCGGGACTAGCGGGGACTTCGCGAACACCGGGGAGCTGTTTTTT TRBV4-3 TRBD2 TRBJ2-2 .
CASSQVQASGVFTGELFF TGCGCCAGCAGCCAAGTACAGGCTAGCGGGGTGTTCACCGGGGAGCTGTTTTTT TRBV4-3 TRBD2 TRBJ2-2 once
CAWSGLAAYTDTQYF TGTGCCTGGAGTGGGCTAGCGGCTTACACAGATACGCAGTATTTT TRBV30 TRBD2 TRBJ2-3 .
CASSLPGQGRGYEQYF TGTGCCAGCAGTTTGCCGGGACAGGGGAGAGGATACGAGCAGTACTTC TRBV28 TRBD1 TRBJ2-7 few
CAWSGGPNTEAFF TGTGCCTGGAGTGGGGGCCCGAACACTGAAGCTTTCTTT TRBV30 . TRBJ1-1 few
CASSLVAGLSGEQYF TGCGCCAGCAGCTTGGTGGCGGGGCTTTCGGGGGAGCAGTACTTC TRBV5-1 . TRBJ2-7 .
CASSPTGANTGELFF TGTGCCAGCAGCCCCACCGGGGCGAACACCGGGGAGCTGTTTTTT TRBV9 . TRBJ2-2 few
CASTTDRGRKSNQPQHF TGTGCCAGTACTACGGACAGGGGGCGTAAGAGCAATCAGCCCCAGCATTTT TRBV19 TRBD1 TRBJ1-5 .
CASSFEGVGSYNEQFF TGTGCCAGCAGCTTTGAGGGTGTGGGGTCTTACAATGAGCAGTTCTTC TRBV7-2 . TRBJ2-1 .
CASSRRTGWETQYF TGTGCCAGCAGCCGACGGACAGGGTGGGAGACCCAGTACTTC TRBV11-1 TRBD1 TRBJ2-5 .
CASSLDGTSASDTQYF TGCGCCAGCAGCTTGGATGGGACTAGCGCTTCAGATACGCAGTATTTT TRBV5-1 TRBD2 TRBJ2-3 .
CASSYRGTGFSPLHF TGTGCCAGCAGTTACCGTGGGACAGGGTTTTCACCCCTCCACTTT TRBV6-6 TRBD1 TRBJ1-6 .
CASSPFTGGRETQYF TGTGCCAGCAGCCCCTTTACAGGGGGGCGCGAGACCCAGTACTTC TRBV5-8 TRBD1 TRBJ2-5 .
CASSEALFRGNTEAFF TGTGCCAGCAGTGAAGCCCTCTTTAGGGGTAACACTGAAGCTTTCTTT TRBV6-1 . TRBJ1-1 few
CASGLVQGGTGSRETQYF TGTGCTAGTGGTTTGGTACAAGGGGGAACGGGTTCGCGTGAGACCCAGTACTTC TRBV12-5 . TRBJ2-5 .
CASTSNWAGEKLFF TGTGCCAGCACTTCGAACTGGGCGGGTGAAAAACTGTTTTTT TRBV6-1 . TRBJ1-4 few
CASSFPHRGGTDTQYF TGTGCCAGCAGTTTCCCCCACAGGGGCGGCACAGATACGCAGTATTTT TRBV6-6 TRBD1 TRBJ2-3 .
CASSLVGTMNTEAFF TGTGCCAGCAGCTTGGTTGGCACCATGAACACTGAAGCTTTCTTT TRBV5-4 . TRBJ1-1 few
CASSIDNRNTGELFF TGTGCCAGTAGTATAGACAACAGAAACACCGGGGAGCTGTTTTTT TRBV19 . TRBJ2-2 .
CASSFQRGIHNEQFF TGTGCCAGCAGCTTTCAGCGGGGAATCCACAATGAGCAGTTCTTC TRBV5-4 TRBD2 TRBJ2-1 .
CASSLRGALYEQYF TGTGCCAGCAGCTTGCGGGGGGCGTTATACGAGCAGTACTTC TRBV5-5 . TRBJ2-7 few
CASSANGYNSPLHF TGTGCCAGCAGTGCGAACGGCTATAATTCACCCCTCCACTTT TRBV2 . TRBJ1-6 .
CASRTGTDYGYTF TGTGCCAGCAGAACCGGGACAGACTATGGCTACACCTTC TRBV6-5 TRBD1 TRBJ1-2 once
CASSLIGQGYGYTF TGTGCCAGCAGCTTAATAGGGCAGGGGTATGGCTACACCTTC TRBV7-3 . TRBJ1-2 .
CASSVDPSSNQPQHF TGTGCCAGCAGCGTAGATCCCAGTAGCAATCAGCCCCAGCATTTT TRBV9 . TRBJ1-5 .